This T cell receptor beta chain was identified during a study of shared clonotypes between healthy human individuals. Study findings and constraints: Clonotypes which were not shared had lower generation probabilities than clonotypes that all four donors shared.

The authors distributed each subset's genomic DNA evenly over several immunoSEQ plates. Replicate PCRs run on sorted subsets employed 200 ng DNA, around 31,000 T cell genomes. Libraries were prepared by immunoSEQ multiplex PCR; TCRdb keeps only in-frame clonotypes and omits some of them. The sample holds some 900,000 clones; more than 75% are singletons and the top ten take approximately 1.5%. With 11 bases removed from V and 2 bases from J, the gap between germline ends came to 10 bases. CDR1 is MNHNY and CDR2 is SVGAGI in the germline V gene (reference sequence). CDR3 size: 11 residues. On this clone: Its specificity is unknown.

The sample taken for sequencing was memory CD4+ T cells sorted from blood. Subset denoted: CD45RA-negative fraction. This TCR came from a young man in good health. The V and J genes are TRBV6-6 and TRBJ2-7; possibly TRBD1 for D (6 bases). Here the CDR3 DNA reads TGTGCCGCGGACAGTACCTACGAGCAGTACTTC. It translates to CAADSTYEQYF.